Below, 30 T cell receptor beta chains from the same sample are listed, as sequenced in a study of technical replicates of blood from a handful of donors. Using immunoSEQ multiplex PCR, the repertoire was profiled, and TCRdb retains in-frame clones only, with some absent. The sample yields about 90,000 clones, just under 95% seen once. The sequencing input was T cells isolated from PBMCs. These receptors came from a human donor in good health.

V usage is TRBV30 and J usage is TRBJ2-5, with 8 bases aligning to TRBD2. The junction had 14 bases not matched to a gene; V was cut back by 7 bases and J by 4 bases. CDR1 and CDR2 from the germline V gene are GTSNPN and SVGIG (reference sequence). The CDR3 is 15 residues long. CDR3 residues: CASGINGGAGETQYF. DNA for the CDR3: TGTGCCTCCGGCATTAACGGGGGGGCAGGAGAGACCCAGTACTTC.

The chain uses TRBV10-1 and TRBJ2-2; perhaps TRBD1 as D (5 bases). Trimming pared 4 bases from V and 2 bases from J, leaving 8 bases between. CDR1 and CDR2 (germline): WNHNN, SYGVQD (reference sequence). CDR3 length equals 14 residues. CDR3 sequence: CASSGQLNTGELFF. In DNA, the CDR3 is TGCGCCAGCAGTGGACAGCTCAACACCGGGGAGCTGTTTTTT.

DNA for the CDR3: TGTGCCAGCAGCTTGGACTACAATCAGCCCCAGCATTTT. This translates into CASSLDYNQPQHF. The chain uses TRBV5-4 and TRBJ1-5; no clear D. The CDR3 is 13 residues long. Trimming took 0 bases from V and 3 from J, leaving 4 bases between them. In germline, CDR1 is SGHNT, CDR2 YYREEE (reference sequence).

The V call is TRBV5-1, the J call TRBJ2-2; 9 bases match TRBD2. The germline V gene encodes CDR1 SGHRS and CDR2 YFSETQ. The CDR3 sequence is 16 residues long. J was trimmed by 3 bases and V by 3 bases; bases with no gene match: 6. The CDR3: CASSYRASGDTGELFF. The CDR3 DNA sequence: TGCGCCAGCAGCTACAGGGCTAGCGGGGACACCGGGGAGCTGTTTTTT.

This rearrangement joins TRBV7-2 to TRBJ1-3; perhaps TRBD1 as D (5 bases). Germline CDR1 and CDR2: SGHTA and FQGNSA. The CDR3 length is 16 residues. The V and J ends lost 5 bases and 0 bases respectively, with 14 bases between them. The CDR3 region has the DNA TGTGCCAGCAGCCCCCAAGGACACCTCTCTGGAAACACCATATATTTT. Translated, it gives CASSPQGHLSGNTIYF.

This chain links TRBV6-1 with TRBJ2-1, with TRBD2 matching 7 bases. The CDR3 extends over 14 amino acids. Germline-derived CDR1 and CDR2 are MNHNS and SASEGT. With V trimmed by 8 bases and J by 7 bases, 11 bases remained unmatched. The CDR3: CASGPGGGWNEQFF. The CDR3 coding sequence is TGTGCCAGCGGTCCGGGGGGTGGATGGAATGAGCAGTTCTTC.

The V gene is TRBV5-5, the J gene TRBJ2-7; TRBD1 is a possible D gene (6 bases). The length of the CDR3 is 16 residues. Germline V gene lookup returns CDR1 SGHKS and CDR2 YYEKEE (reference sequence). Trimming removed 1 base from V and 2 bases from J, with 16 bases in between. Here the CDR3 DNA reads TGTGCCAGCAGCTTGTTGGGCCAGGGGATTACCTACGAGCAGTACTTC. As protein: CASSLLGQGITYEQYF.

This clone was counted a single time. The chain is built from TRBV11-3 and TRBJ2-3, with D perhaps TRBD2 (6 bases). There are 14 residues in the CDR3. The V gene's germline CDR1 is SGHNT and CDR2 YENEEA. V shed 3 bases and J shed 2 bases, with 9 bases lying between them. CDR3 residues: CASSFRGTTDTQYF. In nucleotides, the CDR3 is TGTGCCAGCAGCTTTCGGGGGACCACAGATACGCAGTATTTT.

The V call is TRBV7-3, the J call TRBJ2-1; possible D gene TRBD2, 6 bases. This CDR3 is built from 16 residues. V shed 2 bases and J shed 2 bases, with 13 bases lying between them. Germline lookup yields CDR1 SGHTA and CDR2 FQGTGA. The CDR3: CASSLGEGGPYNEQFF. Written as DNA, the CDR3 is TGTGCCAGCAGCTTAGGTGAGGGAGGTCCCTACAATGAGCAGTTCTTC.

The chain recombines TRBV5-1 with TRBJ2-2, with 8 positions matching TRBD1. CDR3 length equals 15 residues. CDR1 SGHRS and CDR2 YFSETQ come from the germline V gene. The trim removed 2 bases at V and 5 bases at J, leaving 5 bases unmatched. The CDR3 loop reads CASSFATGATGELFF. As DNA, the CDR3 is TGCGCCAGCAGCTTTGCGACAGGGGCAACCGGGGAGCTGTTTTTT.

This sequence joins TRBV29-1 and TRBJ1-1; TRBD1 matches 7 bases. The V gene's germline CDR1 is SQVTM and CDR2 ANQGSEA. The trim removed 4 bases at V and 1 base at J, leaving 6 bases unmatched. This CDR3 spans 14 amino acids. DNA for the CDR3: TGCAGCGTTGTGAGGGGGCCCGAGAACACTGAAGCTTTCTTT. It yields the protein CSVVRGPENTEAFF.

The V and J genes are TRBV7-3 and TRBJ2-1, with TRBD2 identical over 10 bases. Losses at the gene ends were 4 bases for V and 12 bases for J; bases not matched to a gene: 27. In germline, CDR1 is SGHTA, CDR2 FQGTGA. The length of the CDR3 is 20 residues. The CDR3 coding sequence is TGTGCCAGCAGCTCGGGACGCACAGGGACCTCCGGGACTAGCGCGTGGGGGCAGTTCTTC. This sequence encodes CASSSGRTGTSGTSAWGQFF.

CDR3 loop: CASSKGTSASYEQYF. The CDR3 nucleotides are TGTGCCAGCAGCAAGGGGACTAGCGCTTCCTACGAGCAGTACTTC. J is TRBJ2-7 and V is TRBV27, with 10 positions matching TRBD2. The CDR3 contains 15 residues. Germline V gene data show CDR1 as MNHEY and CDR2 as SMNVEV (reference sequence). Trimming at V came to 6 bases and at J to 1 base, leaving 6 bases not matched to a gene.

The chain combines TRBV11-2 with TRBJ1-2; 7 bases match TRBD1. The CDR3 consists of 14 residues. V trimming: 5 bases; J trimming: 3 bases; junction bases outside the gene matches: 6. Germline CDR1 reads SGHAT; CDR2 reads FQNNGV. CDR3 sequence reads: CASSNFDRDYGYTF. CDR3 nucleotide sequence: TGTGCCAGCAGCAACTTTGACAGGGACTATGGCTACACCTTC.

The genes are TRBV10-2 and TRBJ2-7, with 11 bases identical to TRBD1. The J segment lost 4 bases and the V segment lost 11 bases, leaving 4 bases of the junction unmatched. Germline loops: CDR1 WSHSY, CDR2 SAAADI. CDR3 size: 12 residues. CDR3 DNA sequence: TGCGCCGGTGGGACAGGGGGGTACGAGCAGTACTTC. Protein: CAGGTGGYEQYF.

The rearrangement joins TRBV5-1 to TRBJ2-3, with 9 bases aligning to TRBD2. Germline V gene data show CDR1 as SGHRS and CDR2 as YFSETQ. With V trimmed by 0 bases and J by 3 bases, 2 bases remained unmatched. The CDR3 is 15 residues long. The CDR3: CASSLVLAGTDTQYF. Here the CDR3 DNA reads TGCGCCAGCAGCTTGGTTCTAGCGGGGACAGATACGCAGTATTTT.

This chain links TRBV27 with TRBJ1-5; weak D call: TRBD1 (5 bases). V lost 3 bases to trimming and J lost 7 bases, with 19 bases between them. The CDR3 consists of 16 residues. CDR1 is MNHEY and CDR2 is SMNVEV in the germline V gene (reference sequence). CDR3 coding DNA: TGTGCCAGCAGTTTGGTCTGGCAGGGAATTGGGCAGCCCCAGCATTTT. The encoded protein is CASSLVWQGIGQPQHF.

The CDR3 sequence: CASSPAGGIYGYTF. The CDR3 DNA sequence: TGCGCCAGCAGCCCCGCGGGAGGGATCTATGGCTACACCTTC. V and J are TRBV4-1 and TRBJ1-2; D unclear. The CDR3 consists of 14 residues. Germline CDR1 MGHRA, CDR2 YSYEKL. With 4 bases removed from V and 4 bases from J, the gap between germline ends came to 13 bases.

The J gene is TRBJ1-4, the V gene TRBV28; the D gene is possibly TRBD1 (5 bases). The V gene's germline CDR1 is MDHEN and CDR2 SYDVKM. The CDR3 spans 17 residues. Trimming pared 2 bases from V and 8 bases from J, leaving 21 bases between. The CDR3 DNA reads as TGTGCCAGCAGTTTACCCCAGGGAATGGGATTGGAGGAAAAACTGTTTTTT. This gives the protein CASSLPQGMGLEEKLFF. Supplemented by reference TRBV28 and TRBJ1-4, the full variable domain reads DVKVTQSSRYLVKRTGEKVFLECVQDMDHENMFWYRQDPGLGLRLIYFSYDVKMKEKGDIPEGYSVSREKKERFSLILESASTNQTSMYLCASSLPQGMGLEEKLFFGSGTQLSVL.

The chain employs TRBV7-9 and TRBJ2-6, with 10 bases that match TRBD1. V was clipped by 5 bases and J by 2 bases; unmatched bases: 6. Per the germline V gene, CDR1 is SEHNR and CDR2 is FQNEAQ (reference sequence). The CDR3 runs 17 residues. In DNA, the CDR3 is TGTGCCAGCAGCCCGGGACAGGGGAGAACTGGGGCCAACGTCCTGACTTTC. Residues: CASSPGQGRTGANVLTF.

V and J are TRBV4-2 and TRBJ2-1; D gene unclear. This CDR3 has 15 residues. Germline V gives CDR1 LGHNA, CDR2 YNFKEQ. Deletions cut 2 bases from V and 0 bases from J, with 8 bases between. CDR3 bases: TGTGCCAGCAGCCAAACGGCTAGCTCCTACAATGAGCAGTTCTTC. Translating it yields CASSQTASSYNEQFF.

This clone was seen a handful of times. The J gene is TRBJ1-1, the V gene TRBV9; D not certain. The CDR3 covers 14 residues. Germline assignment: CDR1 SGDLS and CDR2 YYNGEE. The V end lost 2 bases, the J end lost 1 base, and 9 bases lay between the germline ends. The CDR3 loop reads CASSVGPGNTEAFF. The CDR3 coding sequence is TGTGCCAGCAGCGTTGGTCCAGGGAACACTGAAGCTTTCTTT.

This rearrangement joins TRBV25-1 to TRBJ2-7; possibly TRBD1 for D (6 bases). The V end lost 4 bases, the J end lost 1 base, and 14 bases lay between the germline ends. The CDR3 contains 15 residues. CDR1 and CDR2 (germline): MGHDK, SYGVNS. The CDR3 here is CASSGSSTGSYEQYF. The CDR3 DNA reads as TGTGCCAGCAGTGGATCTTCGACAGGTTCCTACGAGCAGTACTTC.

V is TRBV4-1 and J is TRBJ2-7, with a weak D call TRBD1 (6 bases). CDR3 length: 13 amino acids. CDR1 and CDR2 from the germline V gene are MGHRA and YSYEKL. V was shortened by 1 base and J by 5 bases, with 9 bases between the two germline ends. The CDR3: CASSQVPGDEQYF. CDR3 bases: TGCGCCAGCAGCCAAGTTCCAGGGGACGAGCAGTACTTC.

The chain joins TRBV6-6 to TRBJ2-5; D may be TRBD2 (6 bases). The V end was cut by 2 bases, the J end by 5 bases, with 18 bases between. Germline CDR1 and CDR2: MNHNY and SVGAGI (reference sequence). The CDR3 is 16 amino acids. The CDR3 here is CASSYPQEEGGETQYF. CDR3 nucleotides: TGTGCCAGCAGTTACCCCCAGGAGGAGGGTGGGGAGACCCAGTACTTC.

This chain uses TRBV6-1 with TRBJ2-3; no clear D. The CDR3 contains 13 residues. V lost 3 bases and J 4 bases, leaving 8 bases between the germline ends. Germline CDR1 MNHNS, CDR2 SASEGT. CDR3 sequence reads: CASSDWSADTQYF. The CDR3 nucleotides are TGTGCCAGCAGTGATTGGTCAGCAGATACGCAGTATTTT.

This clone has just one count. V and J are TRBV19 and TRBJ2-3; the match to TRBD2 covers 11 bases. CDR1 is LNHDA, CDR2 SQIVND, per germline (reference sequence). CDR3 size: 14 residues. After removal of 10 bases from V and 1 base from J, the junction contained 4 bases not matched to a gene. The CDR3: CATGLADGTDTQYF. CDR3 nucleotide sequence: TGTGCCACGGGACTAGCGGACGGCACAGATACGCAGTATTTT.

In DNA form, the CDR3 reads TGTGCCAGCTCACCGAAAGCGGGAGGCCAAACCTCTAGCACAGATACGCAGTATTTT. Its translation is CASSPKAGGQTSSTDTQYF. V gene TRBV18 combines with J gene TRBJ2-3; TRBD2 matches at 9 bases. V trimming: 3 bases; J trimming: 0 bases; junction bases outside the gene matches: 13. This CDR3 comprises 19 residues. The germline CDR1 and CDR2 sequences are KGHSH and LQKENI.

This clone was seen a single time. This rearrangement joins TRBV7-6 to TRBJ1-3; 7 nucleotides align to TRBD1. Germline trimming cut 5 bases from V and 1 base from J; bases unmatched to any gene: 11. The CDR3 spans 17 residues. Per the germline V gene, CDR1 is SGHVS and CDR2 is FNYEAQ. CDR3 bases: TGTGCCAGCAGCCCCGGGACAGAACCCTTATCTGGAAACACCATATATTTT. Its translation: CASSPGTEPLSGNTIYF. The whole variable domain, remainder taken from reference TRBV7-6 and TRBJ1-3, is GAGVSQSPRYKVTKRGQDVALRCDPISGHVSLYWYRQALGQGPEFLTYFNYEAQQDKSGLPNDRFSAERPEGSISTLTIQRTEQRDSAMYRCASSPGTEPLSGNTIYFGEGSWLTVV.

This chain uses TRBV10-3 with TRBJ2-5; 12 positions match TRBD2. V lost 2 bases and J lost 3; bases outside the gene matches: 4. CDR3 length: 16 residues. From germline, CDR1 is ENHRY and CDR2 SYGVKD. The CDR3 nucleotides are TGTGCCATCAGTGAGCCACTAGCGGGGGGTGAAGAGACCCAGTACTTC. It codes for CAISEPLAGGEETQYF.